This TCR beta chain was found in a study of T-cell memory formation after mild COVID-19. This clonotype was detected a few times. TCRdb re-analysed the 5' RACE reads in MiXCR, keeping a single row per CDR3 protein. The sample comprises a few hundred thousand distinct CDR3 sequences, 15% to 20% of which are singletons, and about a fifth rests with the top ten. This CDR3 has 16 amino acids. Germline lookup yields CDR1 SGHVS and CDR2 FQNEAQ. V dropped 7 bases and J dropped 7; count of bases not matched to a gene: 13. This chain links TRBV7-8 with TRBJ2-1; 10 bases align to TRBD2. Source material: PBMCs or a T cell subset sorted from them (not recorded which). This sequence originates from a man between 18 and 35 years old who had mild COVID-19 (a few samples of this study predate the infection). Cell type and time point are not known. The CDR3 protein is CASTYPARTSGNEQFF. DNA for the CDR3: TGTGCCAGCACCTACCCGGCCCGGACTAGCGGTAATGAGCAGTTCTTC. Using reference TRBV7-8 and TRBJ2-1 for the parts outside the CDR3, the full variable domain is GAGVSQSPRYKVAKRGQDVALRCDPISGHVSLFWYQQALGQGPEFLTYFQNEAQLDKSGLPSDRFFAERPEGSVSTLKIQRTQQEDSAVYLCASTYPARTSGNEQFFGPGTRLTVL.